These T cell receptor beta chains were read from a single sample in a study of CDR3 diversity in severe acne. TCRdb analysed the PCR reads with MiXCR anew, one entry per CDR3 protein. The sample has about 90,000 distinct CDR3 sequences; 45% to 55% are singletons. Sequenced material: blood. The receptors here all came from a male donor in good health, serving as a control. Both conserved end residues are part of each CDR3. The order of the fields is CDR3 length, J gene, V gene, CDR3 protein.

cdr3_length: 13
j_call: TRBJ1-1
v_call: TRBV15
cdr3_aa: CATSRAVLTEAFF

cdr3_length: 13
j_call: TRBJ1-4
v_call: TRBV5-1
cdr3_aa: CASSGGGDEKLFF

cdr3_length: 16
j_call: TRBJ2-3
v_call: TRBV5-4
cdr3_aa: CASSILAGHNADTQYF

cdr3_length: 14
j_call: TRBJ1-4
v_call: TRBV2
cdr3_aa: CASDTVATNEKLFF

cdr3_length: 16
j_call: TRBJ1-1
v_call: TRBV12-3/TRBV12-4
cdr3_aa: CASSLVGISQNTEAFF

cdr3_length: 15
j_call: TRBJ2-7
v_call: TRBV7-6
cdr3_aa: CASSLGSLARYEQYF

cdr3_length: 16
j_call: TRBJ2-7
v_call: TRBV29-1
cdr3_aa: CSVEDPLAGLRYEQYF

cdr3_length: 15
j_call: TRBJ2-1
v_call: TRBV7-3
cdr3_aa: CASSLTGISYNEQFF

cdr3_length: 13
j_call: TRBJ1-1
v_call: TRBV6-5
cdr3_aa: CASSYSGKGEAFF

cdr3_length: 15
j_call: TRBJ1-1
v_call: TRBV25-1
cdr3_aa: CASSVGLTDGTEAFF

cdr3_length: 12
j_call: TRBJ1-2
v_call: TRBV19
cdr3_aa: CATNQGGHGYTF

cdr3_length: 14
j_call: TRBJ2-3
v_call: TRBV2
cdr3_aa: CASAKPDRTDTQYF

cdr3_length: 20
j_call: TRBJ2-1
v_call: TRBV14
cdr3_aa: CASSFYICSAPTGEGNEQFF

cdr3_length: 12
j_call: TRBJ2-5
v_call: TRBV11-1
cdr3_aa: CASSSSGETQYF

cdr3_length: 15
j_call: TRBJ2-7
v_call: TRBV7-2
cdr3_aa: CASSPGTGDSYEQYF

cdr3_length: 12
j_call: TRBJ2-1
v_call: TRBV20-1
cdr3_aa: CSAKREYNEQFF

cdr3_length: 16
j_call: TRBJ2-3
v_call: TRBV25-1
cdr3_aa: CASSDSGAEGPDTQYF

cdr3_length: 15
j_call: TRBJ2-5
v_call: TRBV6-5
cdr3_aa: CASRKGLAGWETQYF

cdr3_length: 14
j_call: TRBJ2-3
v_call: TRBV29-1
cdr3_aa: CSVDAAGWADTQYF

cdr3_length: 12
j_call: TRBJ2-7
v_call: TRBV28
cdr3_aa: CASRLGGLEQYF

cdr3_length: 16
j_call: TRBJ2-5
v_call: TRBV20-1
cdr3_aa: CSASLGLAGGQETQYF

cdr3_length: 15
j_call: TRBJ2-1
v_call: TRBV2
cdr3_aa: CASQPGAGAYNEQFF

cdr3_length: 14
j_call: TRBJ2-7
v_call: TRBV9
cdr3_aa: CASSSTDRVDEQYF

cdr3_length: 14
j_call: TRBJ2-7
v_call: TRBV6-4
cdr3_aa: CASSGSGGTYEQYF

cdr3_length: 14
j_call: TRBJ1-1
v_call: TRBV25-1
cdr3_aa: CASSERAFGTEAFF

cdr3_length: 13
j_call: TRBJ1-3
v_call: TRBV2
cdr3_aa: CASRRDVGNTIYF

cdr3_length: 18
j_call: TRBJ2-5
v_call: TRBV25-1
cdr3_aa: CASSARAGTAGLGEAQYF

cdr3_length: 14
j_call: TRBJ1-5
v_call: TRBV2
cdr3_aa: CASSREELRQPQHF

cdr3_length: 15
j_call: TRBJ1-2
v_call: TRBV6-2/TRBV6-3
cdr3_aa: CASSPAPGTGSGYTF

cdr3_length: 11
j_call: TRBJ2-7
v_call: TRBV19
cdr3_aa: CATQGRLEQYF

cdr3_length: 13
j_call: TRBJ1-1
v_call: TRBV11-2
cdr3_aa: CASSLQGWTEAFF

cdr3_length: 16
j_call: TRBJ2-4
v_call: TRBV12-3/TRBV12-4
cdr3_aa: CASSFGTGFSKNIQYF

cdr3_length: 14
j_call: TRBJ2-5
v_call: TRBV3-1
cdr3_aa: CASSQGTSGGVSNF

cdr3_length: 13
j_call: TRBJ2-7
v_call: TRBV11-3
cdr3_aa: CASSQVNSPEQYF

cdr3_length: 14
j_call: TRBJ1-2
v_call: TRBV4-1
cdr3_aa: CASSQEEGVRGYTF

cdr3_length: 13
j_call: TRBJ1-2
v_call: TRBV4-1
cdr3_aa: CASSQREAGGYTF

cdr3_length: 13
j_call: TRBJ1-1
v_call: TRBV15
cdr3_aa: CATSVDRNTEAFF

cdr3_length: 13
j_call: TRBJ2-2
v_call: TRBV12-5
cdr3_aa: CASGITKAGELFF

cdr3_length: 13
j_call: TRBJ1-3
v_call: TRBV20-1
cdr3_aa: CSAPDSAGNTIYF

cdr3_length: 13
j_call: TRBJ1-1
v_call: TRBV5-1
cdr3_aa: CASSLWRESGAFF

cdr3_length: 20
j_call: TRBJ1-1
v_call: TRBV15
cdr3_aa: CATSRDSGRGTGALNTEAFF

cdr3_length: 14
j_call: TRBJ2-7
v_call: TRBV6-1
cdr3_aa: CASSEMDRTYEQYF

cdr3_length: 14
j_call: TRBJ1-6
v_call: TRBV3-1
cdr3_aa: CASSQGQSNSPLHF

cdr3_length: 16
j_call: TRBJ1-5
v_call: TRBV19
cdr3_aa: CASSIRQGYSNQPQHF

cdr3_length: 17
j_call: TRBJ2-3
v_call: TRBV4-1
cdr3_aa: CASSQVHLAGGADTQYF

cdr3_length: 16
j_call: TRBJ2-4
v_call: TRBV5-1
cdr3_aa: CASSLGTAVGGNIQYF

cdr3_length: 13
j_call: TRBJ1-1
v_call: TRBV19
cdr3_aa: CASSIEGRTEAFF

cdr3_length: 17
j_call: TRBJ2-4
v_call: TRBV28
cdr3_aa: CASSPDGPGHDKNIQYF

cdr3_length: 17
j_call: TRBJ2-1
v_call: TRBV7-3
cdr3_aa: CASSYSGRASSYNEQFF

cdr3_length: 14
j_call: TRBJ1-3
v_call: TRBV10-3
cdr3_aa: CAIGQSGSGNTIYF

cdr3_length: 15
j_call: TRBJ2-7
v_call: TRBV9
cdr3_aa: CASSYSLAASYEQYF

cdr3_length: 16
j_call: TRBJ2-1
v_call: TRBV5-1
cdr3_aa: CASSVVAGLAGNEQFF

cdr3_length: 15
j_call: TRBJ2-3
v_call: TRBV4-1
cdr3_aa: CASSQLAGGRDTQYF

cdr3_length: 12
j_call: TRBJ1-6
v_call: TRBV2
cdr3_aa: CASSDDYSPLHF

cdr3_length: 12
j_call: TRBJ2-7
v_call: TRBV3-1
cdr3_aa: CASSQDREEQYF

cdr3_length: 13
j_call: TRBJ2-7
v_call: TRBV9
cdr3_aa: CASSPHSSYEQYF

cdr3_length: 14
j_call: TRBJ1-5
v_call: TRBV19
cdr3_aa: CASSIWGSNQPQHF